This T cell receptor (beta chain) derives from a study of early stage breast cancer tumors. Notes on the study in general: Tumor and normal breast were distinguished via blood comparison in 14 of 16 patients.

The CDR3 consists of 14 residues. The germline gives CDR1 LNHDA, CDR2 SQIVND (reference sequence). The V end lost 5 bases, the J end lost 4 bases, and 13 bases lay between the germline ends. About this clone itself: The antigen remains unidentified.

Some clones are missing from TCRdb's copy, which holds only in-frame ones; the method was immunoSEQ multiplex PCR. The repertoire holds about 36,000 clones, with less than 80% as singletons. The TCR sequence derives from a person aged 60 to 70 with breast cancer. The rearrangement joins TRBV19 to TRBJ2-3; the D gene is possibly TRBD2 (5 bases). The specimen sequenced was blood. CDR3 in amino acids: CASSRRGIADTQYF. The DNA of the CDR3 is TGTGCCAGTAGTCGACGGGGTATCGCAGATACGCAGTATTTT.